One T cell receptor (beta chain) is described in this entry. Antigen unknown. At sampling all donors were nominally healthy, likely with unrecorded immune exposures. This record belongs to a study of cytomegalovirus exposure and HLA in healthy donors. The study's findings and limits: Prior analysis indicated that the majority of TCR beta V segments exhibited productivity approximately 87% or approximately 30% of the time. Later genetic work tied a missense DCLRE1C variant to beta-chain V and J trimming. Researchers had no immune exposure information except CMV serostatus available.

PCR primers comprised 60 Vbeta and 13 Jbeta primers. Measured with immunoSEQ multiplex PCR; TCRdb has only the in-frame clones, and not every one. The sample includes over 200,000 clones, 82% of them seen just once. The specimen sequenced was PBMCs. The TCR was taken from a woman in her thirties or forties in good health and CMV-seropositive.

The CDR3, as DNA: TGTGCCAGCAGGGGACTAGGCACAGATACGCAGTATTTT. It is translated as CASRGLGTDTQYF. The genes are TRBV9 and TRBJ2-3; the match to TRBD2 covers 8 bases. The CDR3 has 13 residues. With V trimmed by 5 bases and J by 1 base, 0 bases remained unmatched. Per germline, CDR1 SGDLS and CDR2 YYNGEE.